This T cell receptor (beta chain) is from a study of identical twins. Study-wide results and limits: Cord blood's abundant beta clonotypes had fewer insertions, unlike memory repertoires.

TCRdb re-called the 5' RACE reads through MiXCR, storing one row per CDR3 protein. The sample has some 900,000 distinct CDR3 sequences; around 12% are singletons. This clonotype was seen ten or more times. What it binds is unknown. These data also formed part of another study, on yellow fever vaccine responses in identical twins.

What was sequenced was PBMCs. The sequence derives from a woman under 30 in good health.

CDR3 region: CASSRTGGRAFF. In nucleotides, the CDR3 is TGTGCCAGCAGCCGGACAGGCGGCCGGGCTTTCTTT. The chain couples TRBV7-9 to TRBJ1-1; TRBD1 matches 7 bases. There are 12 residues in the CDR3. After removal of 5 bases from V and 11 bases from J, the junction contained 8 bases not matched to a gene. Germline CDR1 SEHNR, CDR2 FQNEAQ (reference sequence).